These T cell receptor beta chains were read from a single sample in a study of control samples from healthy donors and cancer patients. Generated by immunoSEQ multiplex PCR, the TCRdb table keeps only in-frame clones and is missing some. The table has fewer than 110,000 clones, approximately 90% seen once. Sample: blood. The source of these receptors is a man aged 30-40 years in good health. Both conserved end residues are part of each CDR3. The D gene is left open where the match is weak. A row's size may be missing; if present it is once, few, many or a size class.

D gene: TRBD2; clone size: .; J gene: TRBJ2-5; V gene: TRBV4-1; CDR3 DNA: TGCGCCAGCAGCCAAGAACTAGCGGGGGTGGAGACCCAGTACTTC; CDR3 protein: CASSQELAGVETQYF
D gene: TRBD1; clone size: .; J gene: TRBJ2-3; V gene: TRBV5-3; CDR3 DNA: TGTGCCAGAAGGAGAACAGGGGCCGCCCCCAGAGCCACAGATACGCAGTATTTT; CDR3 protein: CARRRTGAAPRATDTQYF
D gene: .; clone size: .; J gene: TRBJ1-2; V gene: TRBV12-3/TRBV12-4; CDR3 DNA: TGTGCCAGCAGCCCTGGACTTTATGGCTACACCTTC; CDR3 protein: CASSPGLYGYTF
D gene: .; clone size: once; J gene: TRBJ1-1; V gene: TRBV20-1; CDR3 DNA: TGCAGTGCTAGTCGCGGACGGCTTGTGAACACTGAAGCTTTCTTT; CDR3 protein: CSASRGRLVNTEAFF
D gene: TRBD1; clone size: .; J gene: TRBJ2-5; V gene: TRBV19; CDR3 DNA: TGTGCCAGTAGTTCGACAGGGGCCCAAGAGACCCAGTACTTC; CDR3 protein: CASSSTGAQETQYF
D gene: .; clone size: .; J gene: TRBJ1-6; V gene: TRBV5-1; CDR3 DNA: TGCGCCAGCAGAGTTGGGTGGCAGGTTAATTCACCCCTCCACTTT; CDR3 protein: CASRVGWQVNSPLHF
D gene: TRBD2; clone size: .; J gene: TRBJ2-1; V gene: TRBV11-1; CDR3 DNA: TGTGCCAGCAGCTTAGGGGGAGGGGTTGAGCAGTTCTTC; CDR3 protein: CASSLGGGVEQFF
D gene: .; clone size: few; J gene: TRBJ1-6; V gene: TRBV7-7; CDR3 DNA: TGTGCCAGCAGCCTCTCTAGGCGGCCCGGGTTACCCCTCCACTTT; CDR3 protein: CASSLSRRPGLPLHF
D gene: .; clone size: .; J gene: TRBJ1-2; V gene: TRBV4-1; CDR3 DNA: TGCGCCAGCAGCCAAGTGGGGGACCCCGCCAGAGGCTACACCTTC; CDR3 protein: CASSQVGDPARGYTF
D gene: TRBD2; clone size: .; J gene: TRBJ2-1; V gene: TRBV15; CDR3 DNA: TGTGCCACCAGCCGGCTGGGGACTAGCGGTTACAATGAGCAGTTCTTC; CDR3 protein: CATSRLGTSGYNEQFF
D gene: .; clone size: .; J gene: TRBJ1-1; V gene: TRBV30; CDR3 DNA: TGTGCCTGGAGAGCCACAGGGAACACTGAAGCTTTCTTT; CDR3 protein: CAWRATGNTEAFF
D gene: TRBD2; clone size: .; J gene: TRBJ2-3; V gene: TRBV24-1; CDR3 DNA: TGTGCCACCCTAGCGGGCCCCACAGATACGCAGTATTTT; CDR3 protein: CATLAGPTDTQYF
D gene: .; clone size: .; J gene: TRBJ2-5; V gene: TRBV6-6; CDR3 DNA: TGTGCCAGCAGTTACGTGGGGACCCCTCAAGAGACCCAGTACTTC; CDR3 protein: CASSYVGTPQETQYF
D gene: .; clone size: .; J gene: TRBJ1-1; V gene: TRBV10-3; CDR3 DNA: TGTGCCATCAGGCGGACAGTGAACACTGAAGCTTTCTTT; CDR3 protein: CAIRRTVNTEAFF
D gene: .; clone size: .; J gene: TRBJ2-3; V gene: TRBV5-1; CDR3 DNA: TGCGCCAGCAGCCGAGGAGGGCGAAGCACAGATACGCAGTATTTT; CDR3 protein: CASSRGGRSTDTQYF
D gene: .; clone size: .; J gene: TRBJ2-1; V gene: TRBV7-2; CDR3 DNA: TGTGCCAGCAGCCGAACGAAGAATGAGCAGTTCTTC; CDR3 protein: CASSRTKNEQFF
D gene: TRBD1; clone size: .; J gene: TRBJ2-3; V gene: TRBV5-1; CDR3 DNA: TGCGCCAGCAGCTTTCGTTGGACAGGGGAAACAGATACGCAGTATTTT; CDR3 protein: CASSFRWTGETDTQYF
D gene: .; clone size: .; J gene: TRBJ1-6; V gene: TRBV4-3; CDR3 DNA: TGCGCCAGCAGCCAAGATTGGTCTAGGGCGGACAGCTATAATTCACCCCTCCACTTT; CDR3 protein: CASSQDWSRADSYNSPLHF
D gene: .; clone size: .; J gene: TRBJ1-5; V gene: TRBV19; CDR3 DNA: TGTGCCAGTAGTATAGCCCTAAATCAGCCCCAGCATTTT; CDR3 protein: CASSIALNQPQHF
D gene: .; clone size: .; J gene: TRBJ1-1; V gene: TRBV12-3/TRBV12-4; CDR3 DNA: TGTGCCAGCAGGCTAGGACAGTACACTGAAGCTTTCTTT; CDR3 protein: CASRLGQYTEAFF
D gene: .; clone size: .; J gene: TRBJ1-2; V gene: TRBV28; CDR3 DNA: TGTGCCAGCAGTTTCCAGCACAGCTTATATGGCTACACCTTC; CDR3 protein: CASSFQHSLYGYTF
D gene: .; clone size: .; J gene: TRBJ1-3; V gene: TRBV4-1; CDR3 DNA: TGCGCCAGCAGCCAGACTGGGACACCCGCTTCTGGAAACACCATATATTTT; CDR3 protein: CASSQTGTPASGNTIYF
D gene: .; clone size: .; J gene: TRBJ2-1; V gene: TRBV27; CDR3 DNA: TGTGCCAGCAGGGGGTCTTGGGGGGGCCCTTACAATGAGCAGTTCTTC; CDR3 protein: CASRGSWGGPYNEQFF
D gene: .; clone size: .; J gene: TRBJ2-1; V gene: TRBV11-2; CDR3 DNA: TGTGCCAGCAGCTTAGTCGCTAGCGAGCAGTTCTTC; CDR3 protein: CASSLVASEQFF
D gene: .; clone size: .; J gene: TRBJ1-1; V gene: TRBV30; CDR3 DNA: TGTGCCTGGAGTCTGGGGGTACCCTCTGAAGCTTTCTTT; CDR3 protein: CAWSLGVPSEAFF
D gene: .; clone size: .; J gene: TRBJ1-1; V gene: TRBV5-1; CDR3 DNA: TGCGCCAGCAGCTTACGGGGTGGCACTGAAGCTTTCTTT; CDR3 protein: CASSLRGGTEAFF
D gene: .; clone size: .; J gene: TRBJ2-3; V gene: TRBV9; CDR3 DNA: TGTGCCAGCAGCGCCTCTAACCCGCTTGTGGATACGCAGTATTTT; CDR3 protein: CASSASNPLVDTQYF
D gene: TRBD1; clone size: .; J gene: TRBJ2-2; V gene: TRBV4-3; CDR3 DNA: TGCGCCAGCAGCCAATCCGGGACAGCTACCGGGGAGCTGTTTTTT; CDR3 protein: CASSQSGTATGELFF
D gene: TRBD2; clone size: .; J gene: TRBJ2-5; V gene: TRBV11-2; CDR3 DNA: TGTGCCAGCAGCCAACCGCGAGCGGGAAGGGAGACCCAGTACTTC; CDR3 protein: CASSQPRAGRETQYF
D gene: .; clone size: .; J gene: TRBJ1-1; V gene: TRBV30; CDR3 DNA: TGTGCCTGGAGTCAGGGGATAGGCACTGAAGCTTTCTTT; CDR3 protein: CAWSQGIGTEAFF
D gene: TRBD1; clone size: once; J gene: TRBJ2-7; V gene: TRBV29-1; CDR3 DNA: TGCAGCGCGGGGGACAGGGGGTACGAGCAGTACTTC; CDR3 protein: CSAGDRGYEQYF
D gene: .; clone size: .; J gene: TRBJ1-2; V gene: TRBV7-9; CDR3 DNA: TGTGCCAGCAGCTTACGGGACGGCTATGGCTACACCTTC; CDR3 protein: CASSLRDGYGYTF
D gene: TRBD2; clone size: .; J gene: TRBJ2-1; V gene: TRBV7-9; CDR3 DNA: TGTGCCAGCAGCTTAGAGGGCGGGAGGGCCGTTGAGCAGTTCTTC; CDR3 protein: CASSLEGGRAVEQFF
D gene: TRBD2; clone size: .; J gene: TRBJ2-1; V gene: TRBV3-1/TRBV3-2; CDR3 DNA: TGTGCCAGCAGCCAAGACTATCTACTAGCGGTATACAATGAGCAGTTCTTC; CDR3 protein: CASSQDYLLAVYNEQFF
D gene: TRBD1; clone size: .; J gene: TRBJ1-2; V gene: TRBV28; CDR3 DNA: TGTGCCAGCAGTTTCGGGGAGACAGGGCGTTATGGCTACACCTTC; CDR3 protein: CASSFGETGRYGYTF
D gene: TRBD1; clone size: few; J gene: TRBJ2-3; V gene: TRBV6-2/TRBV6-3; CDR3 DNA: TGTGCCAGCAGCAAGGGGGCGGAAGATACGCAGTATTTT; CDR3 protein: CASSKGAEDTQYF
D gene: .; clone size: .; J gene: TRBJ2-7; V gene: TRBV28; CDR3 DNA: TGTGCCAGCAGTCCCCTCCCCCGTGAGCAGTACTTC; CDR3 protein: CASSPLPREQYF
D gene: TRBD1; clone size: .; J gene: TRBJ1-6; V gene: TRBV7-9; CDR3 DNA: TGTGCCAGCAGCTTAGAAGGACAGGGATATTCACCCCTCCACTTT; CDR3 protein: CASSLEGQGYSPLHF
D gene: TRBD2; clone size: .; J gene: TRBJ2-5; V gene: TRBV28; CDR3 DNA: TGTGCCAGCAGTTTGACGGGCGGGGGCCAAGAGACCCAGTACTTC; CDR3 protein: CASSLTGGGQETQYF
D gene: TRBD1; clone size: .; J gene: TRBJ1-3; V gene: TRBV28; CDR3 DNA: TGTGCCAGCAGGGCCGGACAGGGGATCAGCTCTGGAAACACCATATATTTT; CDR3 protein: CASRAGQGISSGNTIYF
D gene: .; clone size: .; J gene: TRBJ1-6; V gene: TRBV14; CDR3 DNA: TGTGCCAGCAGCCAGCTAGAGTCCTATAATTCACCCCTCCACTTT; CDR3 protein: CASSQLESYNSPLHF
D gene: .; clone size: .; J gene: TRBJ1-4; V gene: TRBV19; CDR3 DNA: TGTGCCAGTAGTCCCCGTAATGAAAAACTGTTTTTT; CDR3 protein: CASSPRNEKLFF